This T cell receptor (beta chain) is from a study of cytomegalovirus exposure and HLA in healthy donors. PCR used 60 Vbeta primers and 13 Jbeta primers. Per the original data handling: In a later analysis, the count reached some 88 million unique TCR beta chains, with around 11 million shared. The repertoire was sequenced with immunoSEQ multiplex PCR; TCRdb's copy has only in-frame clones and lacks some. That table is the source of V, J and clone size, and D and trimming were worked out from the DNA. The data contain about 220,000 clones, approximately 80% of them singletons. The CDR3 extends over 13 amino acids. V lost 7 bases, J lost 2 bases, and 6 bases stayed unmatched. Germline V gives CDR1 SQVTM, CDR2 ANQGSEA. A word on this clone: Its cognate antigen is unknown.

Points from the study as a whole: Differences between HLA loci emerged in a later analysis of TCR association rates, with DRB1 most and HLA-C fewest.

This sequence originates from a boy aged 2 to 10 in good health and CMV-seronegative. The specimen sequenced was PBMCs. This sequence joins TRBV29-1 and TRBJ2-5; TRBD1 matches 8 bases. The CDR3 DNA is TGCAGCGCAAAGGGACAGGTTCAAGAGACCCAGTACTTC. Its protein product is CSAKGQVQETQYF.